This T cell receptor beta chain was sequenced for a study of shared clonotypes between healthy human individuals. Study-wide results and limits: In this cohort, only blood was sampled, and tissue repertoires likely differ. Between several donors, naive CD4 clonotypes were shared at a level of about 5%.

Using immunoSEQ multiplex PCR, the repertoire was profiled, and TCRdb retains in-frame clones only, with some absent. The repertoire holds approximately 740,000 clones, with around two thirds as singletons. The CDR3 loop spans 14 amino acids. The V gene's germline CDR1 is LNHDA and CDR2 SQIVND (reference sequence). Trimming shortened V by 7 bases and J by 4 bases, and 16 bases separated the two germline ends. Donation came from healthy HIV-negative adults that had no recent acute infections or vaccinations. The study drew all its donors from Caucasian adults living in Nashville, Tennessee. This clone was detected only a few times. Its antigen remains unknown.

The sequenced material came from memory CD4+ T cells sorted from blood. Regarding subset: CD45RA-negative fraction. The source of this sequence is a woman aged 25 to 39 in good health. The V gene is TRBV19, the J gene TRBJ1-2; possibly TRBD1 for D (5 bases). CDR3: CASKGEAGSYGYTF. Written as DNA, the CDR3 is TGTGCCAGTAAAGGGGAGGCCGGAAGCTATGGCTACACCTTC.